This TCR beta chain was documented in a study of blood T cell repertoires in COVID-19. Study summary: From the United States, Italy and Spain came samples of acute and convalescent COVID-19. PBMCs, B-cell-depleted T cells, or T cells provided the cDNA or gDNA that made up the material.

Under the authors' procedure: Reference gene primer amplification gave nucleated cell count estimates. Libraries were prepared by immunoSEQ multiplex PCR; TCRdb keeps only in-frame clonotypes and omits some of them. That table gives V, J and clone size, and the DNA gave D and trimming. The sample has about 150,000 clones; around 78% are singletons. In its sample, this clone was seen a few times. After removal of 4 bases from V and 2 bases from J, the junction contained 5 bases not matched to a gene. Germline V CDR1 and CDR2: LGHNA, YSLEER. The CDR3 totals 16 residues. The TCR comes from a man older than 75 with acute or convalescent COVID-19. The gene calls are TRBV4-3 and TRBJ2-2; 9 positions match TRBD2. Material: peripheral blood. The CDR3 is CASSLGLAFNTGELFF. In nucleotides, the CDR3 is TGCGCCAGCAGCCTAGGACTAGCGTTTAACACCGGGGAGCTGTTTTTT.